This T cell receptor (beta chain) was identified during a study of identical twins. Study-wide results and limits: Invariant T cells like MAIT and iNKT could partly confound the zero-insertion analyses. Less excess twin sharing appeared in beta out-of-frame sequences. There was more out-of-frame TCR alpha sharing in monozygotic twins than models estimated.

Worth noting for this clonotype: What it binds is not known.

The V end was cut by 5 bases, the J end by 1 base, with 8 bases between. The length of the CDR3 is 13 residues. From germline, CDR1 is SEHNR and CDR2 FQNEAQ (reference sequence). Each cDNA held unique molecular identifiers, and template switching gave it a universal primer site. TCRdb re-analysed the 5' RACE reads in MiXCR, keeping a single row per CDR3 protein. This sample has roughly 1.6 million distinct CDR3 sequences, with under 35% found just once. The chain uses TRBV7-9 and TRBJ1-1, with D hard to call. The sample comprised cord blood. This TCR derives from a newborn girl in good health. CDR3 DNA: TGTGCCAGCAGCACCCCGGCGAACACTGAAGCTTTCTTT. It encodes CASSTPANTEAFF.